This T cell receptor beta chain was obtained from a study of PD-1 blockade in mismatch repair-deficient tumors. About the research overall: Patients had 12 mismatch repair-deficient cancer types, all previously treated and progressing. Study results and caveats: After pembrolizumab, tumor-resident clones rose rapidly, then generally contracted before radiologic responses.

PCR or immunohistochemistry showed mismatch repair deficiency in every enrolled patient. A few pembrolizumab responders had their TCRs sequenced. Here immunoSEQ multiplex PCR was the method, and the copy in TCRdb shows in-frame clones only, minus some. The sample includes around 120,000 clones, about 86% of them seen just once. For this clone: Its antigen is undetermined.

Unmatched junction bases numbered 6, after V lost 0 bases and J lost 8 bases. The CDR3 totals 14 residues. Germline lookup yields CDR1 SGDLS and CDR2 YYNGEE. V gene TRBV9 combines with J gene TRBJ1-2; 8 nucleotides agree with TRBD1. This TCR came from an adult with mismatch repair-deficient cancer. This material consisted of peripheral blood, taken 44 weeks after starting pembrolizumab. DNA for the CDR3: TGTGCCAGCAGCGTAGGCCAGGGGGCAGGAGGCTACACCTTC. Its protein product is CASSVGQGAGGYTF.